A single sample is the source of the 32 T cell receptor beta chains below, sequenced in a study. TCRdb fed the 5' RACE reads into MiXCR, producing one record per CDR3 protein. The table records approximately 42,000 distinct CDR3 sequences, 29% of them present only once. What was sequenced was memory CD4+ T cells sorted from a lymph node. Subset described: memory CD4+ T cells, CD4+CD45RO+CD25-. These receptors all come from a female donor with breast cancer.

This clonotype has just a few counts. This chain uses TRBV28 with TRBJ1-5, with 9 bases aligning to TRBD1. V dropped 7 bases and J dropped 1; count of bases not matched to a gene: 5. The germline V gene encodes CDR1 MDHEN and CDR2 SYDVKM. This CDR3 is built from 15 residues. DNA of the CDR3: TGTGCCAGCACTACAGGGGGCTTGAGCAATCAGCCCCAGCATTTT. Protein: CASTTGGLSNQPQHF.

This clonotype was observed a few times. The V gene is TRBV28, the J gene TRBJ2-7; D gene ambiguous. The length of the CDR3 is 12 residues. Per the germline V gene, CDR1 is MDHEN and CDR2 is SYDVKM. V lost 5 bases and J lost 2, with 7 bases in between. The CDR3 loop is CASSPPAYEQYF. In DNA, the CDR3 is TGTGCCAGCAGTCCCCCTGCCTACGAGCAGTACTTC.

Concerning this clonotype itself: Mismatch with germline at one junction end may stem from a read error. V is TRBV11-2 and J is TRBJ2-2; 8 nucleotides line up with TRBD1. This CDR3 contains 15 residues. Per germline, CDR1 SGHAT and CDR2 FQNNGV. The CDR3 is CASRSRGRGAGELFF. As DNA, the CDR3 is TGTGCTAGCAGGAGCAGGGGGCGCGGAGCCGGGGAGCTGTTTTTT.

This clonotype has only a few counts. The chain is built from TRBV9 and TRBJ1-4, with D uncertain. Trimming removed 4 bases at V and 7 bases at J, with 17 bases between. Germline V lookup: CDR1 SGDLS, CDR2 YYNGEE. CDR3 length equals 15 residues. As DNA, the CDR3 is TGTGCCAGCAGCTACGGCCGGGTAGCCGGTGAAAAACTGTTTTTT. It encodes CASSYGRVAGEKLFF. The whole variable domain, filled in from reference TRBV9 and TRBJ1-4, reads DSGVTQTPKHLITATGQRVTLRCSPRSGDLSVYWYQQSLDQGLQFLIQYYNGEERAKGNILERFSAQQFPDLHSELNLSSLELGDSALYFCASSYGRVAGEKLFFGSGTQLSVL.

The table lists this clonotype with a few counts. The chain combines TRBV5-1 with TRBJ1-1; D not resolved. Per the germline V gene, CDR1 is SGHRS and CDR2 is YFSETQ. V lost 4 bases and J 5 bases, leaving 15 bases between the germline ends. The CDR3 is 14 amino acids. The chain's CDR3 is CASSTMEGGTEAFF. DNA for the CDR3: TGCGCCAGCAGCACAATGGAGGGAGGAACTGAAGCTTTCTTT.

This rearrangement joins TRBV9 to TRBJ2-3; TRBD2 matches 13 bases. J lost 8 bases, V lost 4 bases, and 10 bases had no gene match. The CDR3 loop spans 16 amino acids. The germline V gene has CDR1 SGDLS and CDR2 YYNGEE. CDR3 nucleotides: TGTGCCAGCAGCCCTACTAGCGGGGGGGCCGCAGTTACGCAGTATTTT. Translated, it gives CASSPTSGGAAVTQYF.

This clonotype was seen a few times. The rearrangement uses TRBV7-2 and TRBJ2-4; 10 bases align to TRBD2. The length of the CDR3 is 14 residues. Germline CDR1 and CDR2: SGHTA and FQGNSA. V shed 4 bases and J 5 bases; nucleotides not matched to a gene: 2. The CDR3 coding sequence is TGTGCCAGCAGCTACGGACTAGCGGAAAACATTCAGTACTTC. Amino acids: CASSYGLAENIQYF.

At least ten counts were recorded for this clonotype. The CDR3 region has the DNA TGTGCCAGCAGTTCGACAGTCTCTGGAAACACCATATATTTT. Encoded protein: CASSSTVSGNTIYF. The chain carries TRBV6-5 and TRBJ1-3, with a possible D match to TRBD1 (5 bases). The CDR3 covers 14 residues. The ends were cut back, 4 bases at V and 0 bases at J, with 7 bases in the middle. CDR1 is MNHEY, CDR2 SVGAGI, per germline.

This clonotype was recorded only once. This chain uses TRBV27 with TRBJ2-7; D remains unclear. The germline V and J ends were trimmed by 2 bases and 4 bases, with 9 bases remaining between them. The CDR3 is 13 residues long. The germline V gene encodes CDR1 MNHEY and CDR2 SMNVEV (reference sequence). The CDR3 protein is CASSLVGNYEQYF. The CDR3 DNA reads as TGTGCCAGCAGTTTAGTAGGCAATTACGAGCAGTACTTC.

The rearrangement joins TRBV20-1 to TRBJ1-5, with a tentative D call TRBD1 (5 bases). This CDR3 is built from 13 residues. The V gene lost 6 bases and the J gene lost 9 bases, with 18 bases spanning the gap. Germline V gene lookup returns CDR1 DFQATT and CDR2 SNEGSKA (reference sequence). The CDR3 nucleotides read TGCAGTGCCACCCAGGTGGGGACTGGGCCCCAGCATTTT. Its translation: CSATQVGTGPQHF.

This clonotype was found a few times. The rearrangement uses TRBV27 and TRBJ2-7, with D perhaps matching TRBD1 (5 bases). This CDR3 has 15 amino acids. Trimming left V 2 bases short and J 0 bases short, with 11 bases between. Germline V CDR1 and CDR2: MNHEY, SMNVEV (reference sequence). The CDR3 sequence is CASSLGPGHSYEQYF. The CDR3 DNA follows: TGTGCCAGCAGTTTAGGACCAGGACACTCCTACGAGCAGTACTTC.

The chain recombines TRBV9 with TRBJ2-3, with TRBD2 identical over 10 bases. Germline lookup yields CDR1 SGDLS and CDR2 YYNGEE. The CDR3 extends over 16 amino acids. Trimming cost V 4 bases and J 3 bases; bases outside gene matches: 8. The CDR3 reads CASSLGLAGATDTQYF. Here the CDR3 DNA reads TGTGCCAGCAGCCTTGGCCTAGCGGGAGCTACAGATACGCAGTATTTT.

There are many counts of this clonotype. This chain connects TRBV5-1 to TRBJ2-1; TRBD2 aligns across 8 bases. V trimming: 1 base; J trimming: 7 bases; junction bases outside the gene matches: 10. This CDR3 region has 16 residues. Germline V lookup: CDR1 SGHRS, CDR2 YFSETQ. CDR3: CASSLRGGGFQNEQFF. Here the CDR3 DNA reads TGCGCCAGCAGCTTGCGGGGGGGTGGATTCCAGAATGAGCAGTTCTTC.

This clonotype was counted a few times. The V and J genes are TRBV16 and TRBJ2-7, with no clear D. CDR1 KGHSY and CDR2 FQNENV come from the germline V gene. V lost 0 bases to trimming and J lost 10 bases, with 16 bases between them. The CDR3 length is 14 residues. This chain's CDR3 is CASSQSLAGERQYF. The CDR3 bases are TGTGCCAGCAGCCAATCGTTGGCAGGAGAGCGCCAGTACTTC.

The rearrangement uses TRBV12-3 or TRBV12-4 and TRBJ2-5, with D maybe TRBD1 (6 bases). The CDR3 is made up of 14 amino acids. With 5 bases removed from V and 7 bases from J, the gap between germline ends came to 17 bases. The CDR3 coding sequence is TGTGCCAGCAGTCCACAGGGTTGGGATGGGACCCAGTACTTC. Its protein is CASSPQGWDGTQYF.

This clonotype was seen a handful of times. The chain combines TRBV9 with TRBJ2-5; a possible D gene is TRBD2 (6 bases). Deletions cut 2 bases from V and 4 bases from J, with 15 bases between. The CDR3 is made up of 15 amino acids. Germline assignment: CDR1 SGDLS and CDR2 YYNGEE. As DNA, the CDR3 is TGTGCCAGCAGCGTCGGGAGTCTACCTGGAGAGACCCAGTACTTC. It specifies CASSVGSLPGETQYF.

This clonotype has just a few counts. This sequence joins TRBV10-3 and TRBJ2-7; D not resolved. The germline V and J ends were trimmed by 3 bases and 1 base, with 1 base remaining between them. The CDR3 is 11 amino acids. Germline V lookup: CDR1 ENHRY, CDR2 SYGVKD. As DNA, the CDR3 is TGTGCCATCAGTGATTCCTACGAGCAGTACTTC. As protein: CAISDSYEQYF.

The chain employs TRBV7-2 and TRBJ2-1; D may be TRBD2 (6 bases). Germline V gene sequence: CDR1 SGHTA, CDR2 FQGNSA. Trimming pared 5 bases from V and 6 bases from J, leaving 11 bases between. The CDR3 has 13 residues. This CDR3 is CASSGDLFNEQFF. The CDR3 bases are TGTGCCAGCAGCGGGGACTTGTTCAATGAGCAGTTCTTC.

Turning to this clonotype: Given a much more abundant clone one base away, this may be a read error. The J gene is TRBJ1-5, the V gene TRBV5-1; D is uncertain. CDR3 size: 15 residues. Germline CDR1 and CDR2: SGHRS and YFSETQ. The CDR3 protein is CASRFDGESNQPQHF. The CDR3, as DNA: TGCGCCAGCCGCTTTGACGGGGAGAGCAATCAGCCCCAGCATTTT.

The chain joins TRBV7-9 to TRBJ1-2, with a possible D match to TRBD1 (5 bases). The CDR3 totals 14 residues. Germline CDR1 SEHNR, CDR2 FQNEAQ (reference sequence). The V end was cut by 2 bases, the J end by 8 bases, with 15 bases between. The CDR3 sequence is CASSLSAGRGGYTF. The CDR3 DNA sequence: TGTGCCAGCAGCTTAAGCGCAGGGCGGGGCGGCTACACCTTC.

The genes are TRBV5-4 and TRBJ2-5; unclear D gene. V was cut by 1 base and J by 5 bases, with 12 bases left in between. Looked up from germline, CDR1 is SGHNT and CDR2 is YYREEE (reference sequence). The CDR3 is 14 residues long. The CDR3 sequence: CASSLPAAPETQYF. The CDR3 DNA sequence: TGTGCCAGCAGCTTGCCGGCGGCCCCCGAGACCCAGTACTTC.

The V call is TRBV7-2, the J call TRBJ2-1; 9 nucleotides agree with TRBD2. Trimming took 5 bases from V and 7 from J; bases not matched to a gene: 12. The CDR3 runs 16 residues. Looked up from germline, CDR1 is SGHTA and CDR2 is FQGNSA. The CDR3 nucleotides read TGTGCCAGCAGCCAGAGTGGGGCGGGAGGGATTAATGAGCAGTTCTTC. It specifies CASSQSGAGGINEQFF.

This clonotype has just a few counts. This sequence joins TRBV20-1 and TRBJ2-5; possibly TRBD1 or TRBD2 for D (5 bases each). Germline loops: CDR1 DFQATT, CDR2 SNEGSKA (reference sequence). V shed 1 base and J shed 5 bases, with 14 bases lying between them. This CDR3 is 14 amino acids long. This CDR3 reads CSARGPGTRETQYF. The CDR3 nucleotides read TGCAGTGCTAGAGGTCCCGGGACGCGGGAGACCCAGTACTTC.

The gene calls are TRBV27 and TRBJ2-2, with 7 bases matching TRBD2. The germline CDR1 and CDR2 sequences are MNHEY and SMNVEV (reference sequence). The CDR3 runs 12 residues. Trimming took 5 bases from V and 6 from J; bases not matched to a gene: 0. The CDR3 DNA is TGTGCCAGCAGTCTAGCGGCCGGGGAGCTGTTTTTT. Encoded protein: CASSLAAGELFF.

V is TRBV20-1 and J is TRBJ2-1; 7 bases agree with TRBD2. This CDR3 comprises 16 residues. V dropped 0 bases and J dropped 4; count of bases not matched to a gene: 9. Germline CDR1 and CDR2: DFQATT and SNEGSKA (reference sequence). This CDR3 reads CSARDSRASGYNEQFF. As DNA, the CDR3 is TGCAGTGCTAGAGACTCCCGGGCTAGCGGTTACAATGAGCAGTTCTTC.

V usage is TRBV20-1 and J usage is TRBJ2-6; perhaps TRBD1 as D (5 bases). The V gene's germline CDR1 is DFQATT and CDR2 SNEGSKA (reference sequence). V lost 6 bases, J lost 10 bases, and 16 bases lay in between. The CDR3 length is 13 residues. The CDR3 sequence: CSAKTASYNVLTF. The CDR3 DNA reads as TGCAGTGCCAAGACAGCGTCATATAACGTCCTGACTTTC.

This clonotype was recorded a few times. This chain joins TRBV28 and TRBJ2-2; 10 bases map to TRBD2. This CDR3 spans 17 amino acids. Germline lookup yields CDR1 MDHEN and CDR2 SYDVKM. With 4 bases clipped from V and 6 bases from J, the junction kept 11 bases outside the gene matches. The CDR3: CASSSMRELAGAGELFF. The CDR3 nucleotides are TGTGCCAGCAGTTCCATGCGGGAGCTAGCGGGAGCCGGGGAGCTGTTTTTT.

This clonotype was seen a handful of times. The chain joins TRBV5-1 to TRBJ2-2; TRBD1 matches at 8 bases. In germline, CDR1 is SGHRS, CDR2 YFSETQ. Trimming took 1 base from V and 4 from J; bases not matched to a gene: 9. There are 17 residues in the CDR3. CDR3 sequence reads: CASSLSPGGAGTGELFF. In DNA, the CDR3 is TGCGCCAGCAGCTTGTCACCAGGGGGCGCGGGCACCGGGGAGCTGTTTTTT.

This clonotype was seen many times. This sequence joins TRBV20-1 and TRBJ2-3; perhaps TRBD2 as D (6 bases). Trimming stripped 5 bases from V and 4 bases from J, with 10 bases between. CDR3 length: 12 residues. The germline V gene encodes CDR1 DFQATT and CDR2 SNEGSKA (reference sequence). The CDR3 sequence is CSAYGGPDTQYF. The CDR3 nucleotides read TGCAGTGCTTACGGGGGTCCAGATACGCAGTATTTT.

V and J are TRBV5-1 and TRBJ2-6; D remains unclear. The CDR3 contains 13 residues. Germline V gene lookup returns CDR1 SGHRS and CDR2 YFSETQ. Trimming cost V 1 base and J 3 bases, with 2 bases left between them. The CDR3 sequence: CASSLNGANVLTF. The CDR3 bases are TGCGCCAGCAGCTTGAATGGGGCCAACGTCCTGACTTTC.

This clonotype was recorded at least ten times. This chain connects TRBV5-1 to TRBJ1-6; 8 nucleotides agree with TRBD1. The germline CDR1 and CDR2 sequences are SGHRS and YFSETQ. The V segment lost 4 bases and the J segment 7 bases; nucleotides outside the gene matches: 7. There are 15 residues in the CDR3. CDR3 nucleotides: TGCGCCAGCAGCGAGCGGACAGGGCAGAATTCACCCCTCCACTTT. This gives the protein CASSERTGQNSPLHF.

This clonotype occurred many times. The chain's CDR3 is CASSVYGGGATGELFF. CDR3 DNA: TGTGCCAGCAGCGTATATGGCGGGGGGGCCACCGGGGAGCTGTTTTTT. The chain couples TRBV9 to TRBJ2-2, with 9 bases that match TRBD2. The junction had 5 bases not matched to a gene; V was cut back by 1 base and J by 4 bases. Per germline, CDR1 SGDLS and CDR2 YYNGEE. This CDR3 has 16 residues.